Included here is one T cell receptor (beta chain) sequence, with context. Source study methods: Amplification from reference gene primers served as the basis for estimated nucleated cell counts. This table comes from immunoSEQ multiplex PCR, and its TCRdb copy is limited to in-frame clones, with some not included. Clonal size and the V and J genes are those of that table, whereas D and trimming came from the DNA. The data show over 350,000 clones, nearly 90% seen once. This record belongs to a study of blood T cell repertoires in COVID-19. Recruits, aged roughly 18 to 89 years, lived in roughly 22 US areas. The receptor was isolated from a woman between 18 and 29 years old with acute COVID-19. The sample taken for sequencing was PBMCs or T cells enriched from blood (not recorded which).

CDR3 loop: CASSNEANSPLHF. Written as DNA, the CDR3 is TGTGCCAGCAGCAACGAGGCTAATTCACCCCTCCACTTT. The chain has TRBV7-9 and TRBJ1-6; D call uncertain. Germline CDR1 reads SEHNR; CDR2 reads FQNEAQ (reference sequence). V was shortened by 5 bases and J by 6 bases, with 8 bases between the two germline ends. The CDR3 extends over 13 amino acids.